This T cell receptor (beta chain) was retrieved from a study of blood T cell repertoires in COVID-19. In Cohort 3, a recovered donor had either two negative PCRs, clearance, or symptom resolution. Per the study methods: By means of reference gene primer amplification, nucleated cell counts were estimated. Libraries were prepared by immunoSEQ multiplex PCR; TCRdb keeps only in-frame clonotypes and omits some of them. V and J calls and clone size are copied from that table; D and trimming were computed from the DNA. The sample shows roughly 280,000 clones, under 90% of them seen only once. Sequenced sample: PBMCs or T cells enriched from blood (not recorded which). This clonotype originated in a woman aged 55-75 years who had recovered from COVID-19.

CDR3 amino acids: CASSVAGSDNEQFF. The CDR3 nucleotides read TGCGCCAGCAGTGTGGCAGGGTCAGACAATGAGCAGTTCTTC. V is TRBV10-2 and J is TRBJ2-1, with D perhaps matching TRBD1 (5 bases). The CDR3 consists of 14 residues. Per germline, CDR1 WSHSY and CDR2 SAAADI. V gave up 4 bases and J gave up 5 bases, with 12 bases separating them.